A single sample gave rise to the 25 T cell receptor beta chains below, sequenced in a study of cytomegalovirus exposure and HLA in healthy donors. The PCR made use of 60 Vbeta and 13 Jbeta primers. Data came from immunoSEQ multiplex PCR; TCRdb stores just in-frame clones and leaves some out. The table has 85,000 to 100,000 clones, 60% to 85% seen once. The sequenced sample consisted of PBMCs. The receptors were sampled from a man in his 60s in good health and CMV-seropositive.

This clone was detected only a few times. The rearrangement joins TRBV5-4 to TRBJ2-7; D is possibly TRBD2 (6 bases). The CDR3 covers 16 residues. V was clipped by 4 bases and J by 4 bases, with 21 bases between them. The germline V gene encodes CDR1 SGHNT and CDR2 YYREEE (reference sequence). CDR3 coding DNA: TGTGCCAGCAGCCTCCCCGGGCCCCAGGGAGGTTACGAGCAGTACTTC. This encodes CASSLPGPQGGYEQYF. The full variable domain, in which reference TRBV5-4 and TRBJ2-7 provide the parts outside the CDR3, is ETGVTQSPTHLIKTRGQQVTLRCSSQSGHNTVSWYQQALGQGPQFIFQYYREEENGRGNFPPRFSGLQFPNYSSELNVNALELDDSALYLCASSLPGPQGGYEQYFGPGTRLTVT.

The V call is TRBV5-8, the J call TRBJ2-7; D is perhaps TRBD1 (6 bases). The germline V and J ends were trimmed by 4 bases and 2 bases, with 28 bases remaining between them. Germline assignment: CDR1 SGHTS and CDR2 YDEGEE. This CDR3 contains 19 residues. CDR3 DNA: TGTGCCAGCAGCCGACTTACACCACAACAGGGAACAAACACCTACGAGCAGTACTTC. Translation gives CASSRLTPQQGTNTYEQYF.

The chain joins TRBV4-1 to TRBJ2-3; D might be TRBD2 (5 bases). Germline V gives CDR1 MGHRA, CDR2 YSYEKL. The CDR3 loop spans 12 amino acids. V dropped 4 bases and J dropped 8 bases, with 10 bases sitting between them. The CDR3 DNA reads as TGCGCCAGCAGCCCTGTCGCGGGTACGCAGTATTTT. It is translated as CASSPVAGTQYF.

V is TRBV18 and J is TRBJ1-3; the D gene is possibly TRBD1 (6 bases). The CDR3 loop spans 19 amino acids. The V gene lost 4 bases and the J gene lost 1 base, with 23 bases spanning the gap. CDR1 and CDR2 from the germline V gene are KGHSH and LQKENI. The CDR3 DNA reads TGTGCCAGCTCACAACTCGCACAGGGTGCCCAGAGTTCTGGAAACACCATATATTTT. As protein: CASSQLAQGAQSSGNTIYF.

The CDR3 DNA sequence: TGCAGCGTTGGTGGAGTCAATAGCAATCAGCCCCAGCATTTT. This encodes CSVGGVNSNQPQHF. This sequence joins TRBV29-1 and TRBJ1-5; the D is unclear. V was shortened by 4 bases and J by 0 bases, with 10 bases between the two germline ends. Germline V lookup: CDR1 SQVTM, CDR2 ANQGSEA. CDR3 length: 14 residues.

V is TRBV5-1 and J is TRBJ2-1; D is perhaps TRBD2 (7 bases). Germline V lookup: CDR1 SGHRS, CDR2 YFSETQ. The germline V and J ends were trimmed by 4 bases and 8 bases, with 13 bases remaining between them. This CDR3 is 13 amino acids long. CDR3 amino acids: CASSRKGGDEQFF. CDR3 nucleotide sequence: TGCGCCAGCAGCCGGAAGGGGGGGGATGAGCAGTTCTTC. Drawing the rest from reference TRBV5-1 and TRBJ2-1, the complete variable domain is KAGVTQTPRYLIKTRGQQVTLSCSPISGHRSVSWYQQTPGQGLQFLFEYFSETQRNKGNFPGRFSGRQFSNSRSEMNVSTLELGDSALYLCASSRKGGDEQFFGPGTRLTVL.

This clone was counted a single time. The chain links TRBV7-2 to TRBJ1-2, with 7 bases that match TRBD1. V lost 0 bases to trimming and J lost 7 bases; unmatched junction nucleotides: 2. CDR1 and CDR2 from the germline V gene are SGHTA and FQGNSA. This CDR3 is built from 13 residues. CDR3 region: CASSLATGVGYTF. CDR3 DNA: TGTGCCAGCAGCTTAGCTACAGGGGTTGGCTACACCTTC.

CDR3 residues: CASSRGLGSPLHF. The CDR3 DNA reads TGTGCCAGCAGCAGGGGGCTAGGGTCACCCCTCCACTTT. The chain uses TRBV7-3 and TRBJ1-6, with TRBD1 matching 7 bases. CDR1 is SGHTA, CDR2 FQGTGA, per germline. J gave up 10 bases and V 5 bases, and 5 bases lay outside the gene matches. The CDR3 contains 13 residues. Variable domain in full (rest from reference TRBV7-3 and TRBJ1-6): GAGVSQTPSNKVTEKGKYVELRCDPISGHTALYWYRQSLGQGPEFLIYFQGTGAADDSGLPNDRFFAVRPEGSVSTLKIQRTERGDSAVYLCASSRGLGSPLHFGNGTRLTVT.

This chain joins TRBV19 and TRBJ1-2; D gene uncertain. V dropped 3 bases and J dropped 6 bases, with 17 bases sitting between them. The germline V gene has CDR1 LNHDA and CDR2 SQIVND (reference sequence). The length of the CDR3 is 15 residues. CDR3: CASSIGRYSGDGYTF. The CDR3 DNA is TGTGCCAGTAGTATTGGTAGATATAGTGGTGATGGCTACACCTTC.

This chain links TRBV29-1 with TRBJ1-2; D possibly corresponds to TRBD1 (6 bases). Trimming took 5 bases from V and 3 from J, leaving 19 bases between them. Germline-derived CDR1 and CDR2 are SQVTM and ANQGSEA. This CDR3 region has 15 residues. The CDR3 DNA reads as TGCAGCGTTCGGTTCCCCAGGGGAGTTGACTATGGCTACACCTTC. Amino acids: CSVRFPRGVDYGYTF. Complete variable domain (other parts from reference TRBV29-1 and TRBJ1-2): SAVISQKPSRDICQRGTSLTIQCQVDSQVTMMFWYRQQPGQSLTLIATANQGSEATYESGFVIDKFPISRPNLTFSTLTVSNMSPEDSSIYLCSVRFPRGVDYGYTFGSGTRLTVV.

The rearrangement links TRBV5-1 to TRBJ1-2; 7 bases are shared with TRBD1. Trimming took 2 bases from V and 10 from J; bases not matched to a gene: 5. Germline V gene data show CDR1 as SGHRS and CDR2 as YFSETQ. This CDR3 is built from 12 residues. The CDR3 sequence is CASSLGTDFYTF. The CDR3 region has the DNA TGCGCCAGCAGCTTAGGGACAGATTTCTACACCTTC.

The V and J genes are TRBV28 and TRBJ2-7; possibly TRBD2 for D (5 bases). V lost 5 bases, J lost 0 bases, and 14 bases lay in between. The CDR3 loop spans 15 amino acids. Looked up from germline, CDR1 is MDHEN and CDR2 is SYDVKM. CDR3 bases: TGTGCCAGCAGTCCGCCTCGGGGTAACTCCTACGAGCAGTACTTC. Translated: CASSPPRGNSYEQYF.

This clone was recorded a few times. The chain links TRBV13 to TRBJ1-6; a possible D gene is TRBD1 (5 bases). The length of the CDR3 is 13 residues. V lost 1 base and J 10 bases, leaving 8 bases between the germline ends. Germline-derived CDR1 and CDR2 are PRHDT and FYEKMQ (reference sequence). CDR3 residues: CASSLDQGSPLHF. CDR3 sequence (DNA): TGTGCCAGCAGCTTAGATCAGGGCTCACCCCTCCACTTT. The full variable domain, its missing parts supplied by reference TRBV13 and TRBJ1-6, is AAGVIQSPRHLIKEKRETATLKCYPIPRHDTVYWYQQGPGQDPQFLISFYEKMQSDKGSIPDRFSAQQFSDYHSELNMSSLELGDSALYFCASSLDQGSPLHFGNGTRLTVT.

This chain connects TRBV7-8 to TRBJ2-3; a weak D match, TRBD2 (6 bases). Germline V gives CDR1 SGHVS, CDR2 FQNEAQ. V was cut by 3 bases and J by 0 bases, with 16 bases left in between. The CDR3 spans 17 residues. CDR3 region: CASSFLRLGRSTDTQYF. CDR3 bases: TGTGCCAGCAGCTTCCTTCGACTAGGACGAAGCACAGATACGCAGTATTTT.

The chain uses TRBV19 and TRBJ2-1; D uncertain. The ends were cut back, 5 bases at V and 5 bases at J, with 10 bases in the middle. CDR1 is LNHDA, CDR2 SQIVND, per germline (reference sequence). The CDR3 covers 13 residues. In DNA form, the CDR3 reads TGTGCCAGTAGTGGCCGGGTTAACAATGAGCAGTTCTTC. Translating it yields CASSGRVNNEQFF.

The chain couples TRBV15 to TRBJ2-5; TRBD1 might be the D (6 bases). Trimming shortened V by 1 base and J by 3 bases, and 15 bases separated the two germline ends. Germline assignment: CDR1 LNHNV and CDR2 YYDKDF (reference sequence). This CDR3 region has 16 residues. This chain's CDR3 is CATSRVVGQREETQYF. Here the CDR3 DNA reads TGTGCCACCAGCAGAGTAGTCGGACAGAGAGAAGAGACCCAGTACTTC.

This chain joins TRBV9 and TRBJ2-2, with D perhaps TRBD2 (6 bases). This CDR3 region has 16 residues. The ends were cut back, 0 bases at V and 6 bases at J, with 15 bases in the middle. The V gene's germline CDR1 is SGDLS and CDR2 YYNGEE. The chain's CDR3 is CASSVAVVTRSGELFF. CDR3 bases: TGTGCCAGCAGCGTAGCTGTCGTGACTAGGTCCGGGGAGCTGTTTTTT.

The chain couples TRBV4-1 to TRBJ1-2; 8 bases line up with TRBD1. Trimming at V came to 4 bases and at J to 3 bases, leaving 10 bases not matched to a gene. Germline V lookup: CDR1 MGHRA, CDR2 YSYEKL. CDR3 length: 16 amino acids. CDR3 sequence: CASSREPGQEYYGYTF. The CDR3 nucleotides read TGCGCCAGCAGCCGGGAACCGGGACAGGAATACTATGGCTACACCTTC.

V gene TRBV6-1 combines with J gene TRBJ1-2, with 7 bases identical to TRBD1. Looked up from germline, CDR1 is MNHNS and CDR2 is SASEGT. The CDR3 is made up of 15 amino acids. Germline trimming cut 4 bases from V and 6 bases from J; bases unmatched to any gene: 11. The CDR3 bases are TGTGCCAGCAGTGCCTTAGACAGGGTGGAGAATGGCTACACCTTC. Translating it yields CASSALDRVENGYTF.

This clone was seen a handful of times. This chain joins TRBV29-1 and TRBJ1-2; TRBD1 agrees at 8 bases. CDR3 size: 12 residues. Germline loops: CDR1 SQVTM, CDR2 ANQGSEA. The V and J ends lost 7 bases and 3 bases, in that order; junction bases with no gene match: 4. For the CDR3, the DNA is TGCAGCGGAGTACAGGGGGACTATGGCTACACCTTC. Translated: CSGVQGDYGYTF.

The gene calls are TRBV7-8 and TRBJ1-6, with D possibly TRBD1 on 5 matching bases. Between the trimmed V and J ends, which lost 5 bases and 7 bases, there was a span of 9 bases. The germline V gene encodes CDR1 SGHVS and CDR2 FQNEAQ. The CDR3 has 13 residues. The CDR3 here is CASSPGGNSPLHF. CDR3 nucleotide sequence: TGTGCCAGCAGCCCTGGGGGGAATTCACCCCTCCACTTT.

The CDR3 sequence is CAISATGGSQQETQYF. For the CDR3, the DNA is TGTGCCATCAGCGCAACAGGGGGCAGTCAGCAAGAGACCCAGTACTTC. V gene TRBV10-3 combines with J gene TRBJ2-5, with 9 bases aligning to TRBD1. Germline assignment: CDR1 ENHRY and CDR2 SYGVKD. The CDR3 loop spans 16 amino acids. The V and J ends lost 6 bases and 2 bases, in that order; junction bases with no gene match: 10.

This clone has more than one count but fewer than ten. V usage is TRBV6-6 and J usage is TRBJ2-7; D perhaps matches TRBD1 (5 bases). CDR3 length: 13 residues. Germline lookup yields CDR1 MNHNY and CDR2 SVGAGI (reference sequence). Trimming pared 2 bases from V and 3 bases from J, leaving 8 bases between. CDR3 protein: CASSYRQSYEQYF. The CDR3 coding sequence is TGTGCCAGCAGTTACAGACAGAGCTACGAGCAGTACTTC.

The chain joins TRBV23-1 to TRBJ1-3, with D perhaps matching TRBD1 (6 bases). TRBV23-1 is identified as an open reading frame with a role that is uncertain. There are 19 residues in the CDR3. V lost 3 bases and J lost 3, with 24 bases in between. CDR3 bases: TGCGCCAGCAGTCACAGTTGGGGGCAGTGCCACAGAGGTGGAAACACCATATATTTT. Translation: CASSHSWGQCHRGGNTIYF.

The CDR3: CASSFPGGTGELFF. The CDR3 nucleotides read TGTGCCAGCAGTTTCCCGGGGGGCACCGGGGAGCTGTTTTTT. The rearrangement joins TRBV28 to TRBJ2-2; 7 bases line up with TRBD2. Trimming took 3 bases from V and 4 from J; bases not matched to a gene: 2. CDR1 and CDR2 (germline): MDHEN, SYDVKM. The CDR3 is 14 amino acids.